The 14 T cell receptor beta chains below all came from one sample that was sequenced in a study of human T cells and chemical hapten exposure. Time point noted: patch test 3, about 24 weeks after DPC sensitization. Specified treatment: therapeutic diphenylcyclopropenone sensitization with weekly scalp DPC. Using its own MiXCR run on the RACE reads, TCRdb lists one record per CDR3 protein. The sample has roughly 100,000 distinct CDR3 sequences; around 34% are singletons. The sample was whole blood, taken in connection with sensitization to the hapten diphenylcyclopropenone (DPC). These receptors were obtained from a man in his forties or fifties with alopecia areata. Some clones in this sample may be carry-over from other donors' samples.

The table lists this clonotype with a few counts. As DNA, the CDR3 is TGTGCCAGCAGAATACTAGCTGCTAGCACAGATACGCAGTATTTT. Translation: CASRILAASTDTQYF. The chain links TRBV6-2 or TRBV6-3 to TRBJ2-3; maybe TRBD2 (6 bases). Germline values: CDR1 MNHEY, CDR2 SVGEGT. With 6 bases removed from V and 0 bases from J, the gap between germline ends came to 13 bases. The CDR3 extends over 15 amino acids.

The rearrangement uses TRBV12-3 or TRBV12-4 and TRBJ2-7, with TRBD2 as a possible D gene (5 bases). V lost 8 bases, J lost 5 bases, and 16 bases lay in between. This CDR3 is 13 amino acids long. CDR3 DNA: TGTGCCAGCTCTCGAGGGCGTATGCACGAGCAGTACGTC. Residues: CASSRGRMHEQYV.

This clonotype occurred a few times. This chain connects TRBV5-1 to TRBJ2-1; TRBD2 aligns across 12 bases. The V gene end was trimmed by 1 base and the J gene end by 9 bases; junction bases not matched to a gene: 5. The length of the CDR3 is 15 residues. From germline, CDR1 is SGHRS and CDR2 YFSETQ. The CDR3 protein is CASSLFSSGRGEQFF. CDR3 sequence (DNA): TGCGCCAGCAGCTTGTTCTCTAGCGGGAGGGGTGAGCAGTTCTTC.

This clonotype was seen a few times. The J gene is TRBJ2-2, the V gene TRBV5-1; 7 positions match TRBD2. The CDR3 consists of 14 residues. Germline CDR1 reads SGHRS; CDR2 reads YFSETQ. J lost 7 bases, V lost 6 bases, and 9 bases had no gene match. The CDR3 bases are TGCGCCAGCACACGCGGAGGGGAGGGCGGGGAGCTGTTTTTT. It specifies CASTRGGEGGELFF. The whole variable domain, remainder taken from reference TRBV5-1 and TRBJ2-2, is KAGVTQTPRYLIKTRGQQVTLSCSPISGHRSVSWYQQTPGQGLQFLFEYFSETQRNKGNFPGRFSGRQFSNSRSEMNVSTLELGDSALYLCASTRGGEGGELFFGEGSRLTVL.

A few counts support this clonotype. The chain carries TRBV7-9 and TRBJ2-1; D may correspond to TRBD1 or TRBD2 (6 bases each). This CDR3 is 15 amino acids long. V was cut by 2 bases and J by 2 bases, with 10 bases left in between. The germline V gene encodes CDR1 SEHNR and CDR2 FQNEAQ (reference sequence). The CDR3 loop reads CASSLLGGAYNEQFF. CDR3 sequence (DNA): TGTGCCAGCAGCTTATTGGGGGGCGCCTACAATGAGCAGTTCTTC.

The chain links TRBV7-9 to TRBJ2-7; the match to TRBD1 covers 8 bases. V lost 3 bases and J lost 2; bases outside the gene matches: 9. Germline V CDR1 and CDR2: SEHNR, FQNEAQ (reference sequence). The CDR3 sequence is 16 residues long. CDR3 bases: TGTGCCAGCAGCTTGATGCCGGGACAGGCTACCTACGAGCAGTACTTC. Translated: CASSLMPGQATYEQYF.

V and J are TRBV28 and TRBJ1-6; no definite D call. Germline V gives CDR1 MDHEN, CDR2 SYDVKM. Deletions cut 2 bases from V and 7 bases from J, with 9 bases between. The CDR3 is 14 residues long. DNA of the CDR3: TGTGCCAGCAGTTTACCTTCCGTGAATTCACCCCTCCACTTT. Protein sequence: CASSLPSVNSPLHF.

The rearrangement joins TRBV11-3 to TRBJ1-1; unclear D gene. Trimming took off 3 bases at V and 0 bases at J, with 11 bases between the two ends. The germline V gene encodes CDR1 SGHNT and CDR2 YENEEA. CDR3 length: 15 amino acids. CDR3 residues: CASSFKAVLNTEAFF. The CDR3 DNA reads TGTGCCAGCAGCTTTAAGGCCGTACTGAACACTGAAGCTTTCTTT.

This clonotype has more than one count but fewer than ten. The chain combines TRBV30 with TRBJ2-3; TRBD2 matches at 8 bases. Trimming removed 1 base from V and 5 bases from J; junction bases left unmatched: 2. CDR1 is GTSNPN and CDR2 is SVGIG in the germline V gene (reference sequence). This CDR3 is 13 amino acids long. CDR3 in DNA: TGTGCCTGGAGTGCCCGGGGGGGAGATACGCAGTATTTT. It translates to CAWSARGGDTQYF.

This clonotype was counted only a few times. This sequence joins TRBV12-3 or TRBV12-4 and TRBJ1-6; the D is unclear. The CDR3 has 12 residues. The ends were cut back, 1 base at V and 8 bases at J, with 3 bases in the middle. Here the CDR3 DNA reads TGTGCCAGCAGTTTAGTCGATTCACCCCTCCACTTT. It is translated as CASSLVDSPLHF.

The gene calls are TRBV24-1 and TRBJ2-3; the match to TRBD1 covers 8 bases. The germline V gene encodes CDR1 KGHDR and CDR2 SFDVKD. The junction had 10 bases not matched to a gene; V was cut back by 4 bases and J by 2 bases. The CDR3 runs 17 residues. The CDR3 loop reads CATSEILGTGNTDTQYF. The CDR3, as DNA: TGTGCCACCAGTGAGATTCTCGGGACAGGAAACACAGATACGCAGTATTTT.

The chain has TRBV6-6 and TRBJ2-5, with D possibly TRBD2 on 7 matching bases. The germline V gene has CDR1 MNHNY and CDR2 SVGAGI (reference sequence). Trimming took off 0 bases at V and 4 bases at J, with 12 bases between the two ends. The length of the CDR3 is 15 residues. As DNA, the CDR3 is TGTGCCAGCAGTTACTCACACGGGGGGCTAGAGACCCAGTACTTC. Its translation is CASSYSHGGLETQYF.

This clonotype came up a few times. V gene TRBV20-1 combines with J gene TRBJ2-3, with D perhaps TRBD2 (6 bases). From germline, CDR1 is DFQATT and CDR2 SNEGSKA (reference sequence). The V gene lost 4 bases and the J gene lost 6 bases, with 17 bases spanning the gap. This CDR3 spans 14 amino acids. The CDR3 protein is CSATTGVALDTQYF. CDR3 bases: TGCAGTGCTACCACGGGGGTCGCCCTGGATACGCAGTATTTT.

Of note for this clonotype: At one boundary the junction diverges from the germline segment, which might be a read error. V usage is TRBV7-7 and J usage is TRBJ2-6; perhaps TRBD1 as D (5 bases). This CDR3 has 16 amino acids. Germline loops: CDR1 SSHAT, CDR2 FNYEAQ (reference sequence). The CDR3 DNA sequence: TGTGCTAGCAGCCAGGGATTTTTCTCTGGGGCCAACGTCCTGACTTTC. The encoded protein is CASSQGFFSGANVLTF.